This T cell receptor (beta chain) was found in a study of blood T cell repertoires in COVID-19. Between the trimmed V and J ends, which lost 6 bases and 0 bases, there was a span of 11 bases. CDR1 is MNHEY and CDR2 is SVGAGI in the germline V gene. The CDR3 consists of 15 residues. Libraries were prepared by immunoSEQ multiplex PCR; TCRdb keeps only in-frame clonotypes and omits some of them. The table includes about 41,000 clones, just under 90% detected once. This clonotype was obtained from a man aged 35-49 years with COVID-19, enrolled during active disease. The sample comprised peripheral blood. V gene TRBV6-5 combines with J gene TRBJ1-4, with D unresolved. The CDR3 reads CASRATYATNEKLFF. The CDR3, as DNA: TGTGCCAGCAGGGCAACGTACGCAACTAATGAAAAACTGTTTTTT.